This T cell receptor beta chain comes out of a study of early T cells in non-severe SARS-CoV-2 infection. Across the whole study: Unpaired chains resulted from sequencing bulk RNA of unsorted whole blood.

A few counts support this clonotype. Researchers attached unique molecular identifiers to individual cDNA molecules. TCRdb reprocessed the 5' RACE reads via MiXCR and lists one record per CDR3 protein. The sample lists about 72,000 distinct CDR3 sequences; 10% were seen once. Germline loops: CDR1 MNHEY, CDR2 SMNVEV (reference sequence). Trimming removed 2 bases at V and 8 bases at J, with 1 base between. This CDR3 contains 10 residues. The sequence came from an adult who was a healthcare worker with PCR-confirmed SARS-CoV-2 infection or an uninfected control (not recorded which). The chain links TRBV27 to TRBJ2-1; D not resolved. Here the sequenced sample was whole blood, taken at baseline. The CDR3 DNA follows: TGTGCCAGCAGTTTACATGAGCAGTTCTTC. Translated: CASSLHEQFF.